This T cell receptor (beta chain) derives from a study of human T cells and chemical hapten exposure. Study at large: Upper-back patches of 0.01% DPC were read at 6 days. Diagnoses of alopecia areata, totalis or universalis occurred in mostly female patients.

TCRdb independently ran MiXCR on the RACE reads; one entry per CDR3 protein. This table holds 95,000 or so distinct CDR3 sequences, about 10% found once. The germline CDR1 and CDR2 sequences are LNHDA and SQIVND (reference sequence). The CDR3 has 15 residues. The V end lost 6 bases, the J end lost 0 bases, and 11 bases lay between the germline ends. Time point here: patch test 2, 6 weeks after DPC sensitization. Treatment reported: therapeutic diphenylcyclopropenone sensitization with weekly scalp DPC. Ten or more counts support this clonotype. V is TRBV19 and J is TRBJ1-4; no definite D call. This clonotype originated in a woman aged 40 to 50 with alopecia areata. Some clones in this sample may be carry-over from other donors' samples. The sample in question was whole blood, obtained in connection with sensitization to the hapten diphenylcyclopropenone (DPC). The CDR3 loop is CASRGRTATNEKLFF. DNA for the CDR3: TGTGCCAGTAGGGGCAGGACTGCAACTAATGAAAAACTGTTTTTT.